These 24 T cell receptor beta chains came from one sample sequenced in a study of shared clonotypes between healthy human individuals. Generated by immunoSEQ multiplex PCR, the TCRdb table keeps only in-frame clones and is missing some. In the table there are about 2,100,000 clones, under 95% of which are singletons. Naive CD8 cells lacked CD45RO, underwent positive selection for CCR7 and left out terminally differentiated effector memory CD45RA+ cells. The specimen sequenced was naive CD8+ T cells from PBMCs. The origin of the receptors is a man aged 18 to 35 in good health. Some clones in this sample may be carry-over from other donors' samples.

The CDR3 reads CASSHKSGRLPDEKLFF. The CDR3 DNA sequence: TGCGCCAGCAGCCACAAATCGGGGAGACTACCGGATGAAAAACTGTTTTTT. The V call is TRBV4-1, the J call TRBJ1-4; D is undetermined. Germline CDR1 and CDR2: MGHRA and YSYEKL. Deletions cut 3 bases from V and 6 bases from J, with 20 bases between. The CDR3 runs to 17 residues.

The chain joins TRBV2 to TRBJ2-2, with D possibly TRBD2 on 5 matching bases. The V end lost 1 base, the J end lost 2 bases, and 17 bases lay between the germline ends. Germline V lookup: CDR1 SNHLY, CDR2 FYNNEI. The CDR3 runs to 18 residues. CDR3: CASSEDWTPEANTGELFF. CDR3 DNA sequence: TGTGCCAGCAGTGAAGATTGGACTCCGGAAGCTAACACCGGGGAGCTGTTTTTT.

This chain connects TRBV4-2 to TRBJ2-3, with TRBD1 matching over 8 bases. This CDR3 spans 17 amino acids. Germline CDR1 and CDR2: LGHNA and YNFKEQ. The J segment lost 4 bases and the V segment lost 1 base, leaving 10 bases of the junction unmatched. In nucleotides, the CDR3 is TGTGCCAGCAGCCAAGCTGGCGGCAGGGGGCGCGCAGATACGCAGTATTTT. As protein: CASSQAGGRGRADTQYF.

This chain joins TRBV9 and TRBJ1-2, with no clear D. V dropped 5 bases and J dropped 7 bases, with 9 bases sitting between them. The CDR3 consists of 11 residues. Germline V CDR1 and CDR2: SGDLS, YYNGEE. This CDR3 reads CASRGVGGYTF. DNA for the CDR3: TGTGCCAGCAGAGGCGTGGGTGGCTACACCTTC.

The CDR3 DNA reads as TGCAGCGTTGCCCGAAATCAAGAAGCTTTCTTT. Protein: CSVARNQEAFF. The rearrangement joins TRBV29-1 to TRBJ1-1, with D uncertain. Looked up from germline, CDR1 is SQVTM and CDR2 is ANQGSEA. The CDR3 length is 11 residues. Trimming stripped 4 bases from V and 8 bases from J, with 11 bases between.

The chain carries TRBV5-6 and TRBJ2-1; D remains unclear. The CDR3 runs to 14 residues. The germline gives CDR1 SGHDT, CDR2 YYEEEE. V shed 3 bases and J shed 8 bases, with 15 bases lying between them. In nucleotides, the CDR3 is TGTGCCAGCAGCTCCGGCCCCTCGGGCTATGAGCAGTTCTTC. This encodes CASSSGPSGYEQFF.

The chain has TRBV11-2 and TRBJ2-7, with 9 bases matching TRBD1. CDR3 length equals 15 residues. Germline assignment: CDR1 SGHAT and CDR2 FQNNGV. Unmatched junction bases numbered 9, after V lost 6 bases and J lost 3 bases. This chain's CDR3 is CASRPPGQGFYEQYF. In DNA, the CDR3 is TGTGCCAGCAGACCGCCGGGACAGGGATTCTACGAGCAGTACTTC.

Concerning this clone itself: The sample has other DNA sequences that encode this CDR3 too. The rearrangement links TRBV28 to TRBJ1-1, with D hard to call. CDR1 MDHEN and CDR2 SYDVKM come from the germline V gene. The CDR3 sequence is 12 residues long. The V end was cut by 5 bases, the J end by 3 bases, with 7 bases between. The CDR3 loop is CASSPRDTEAFF. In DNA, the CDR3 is TGTGCCAGCAGTCCTCGGGACACTGAAGCTTTCTTT. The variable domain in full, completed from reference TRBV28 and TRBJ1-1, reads DVKVTQSSRYLVKRTGEKVFLECVQDMDHENMFWYRQDPGLGLRLIYFSYDVKMKEKGDIPEGYSVSREKKERFSLILESASTNQTSMYLCASSPRDTEAFFGQGTRLTVV.

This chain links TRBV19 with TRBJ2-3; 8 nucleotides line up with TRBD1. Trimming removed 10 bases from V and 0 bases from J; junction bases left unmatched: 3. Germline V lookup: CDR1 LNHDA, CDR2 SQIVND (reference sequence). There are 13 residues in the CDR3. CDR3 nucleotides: TGTGCCACCGGGGACAGGAGCACAGATACGCAGTATTTT. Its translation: CATGDRSTDTQYF.

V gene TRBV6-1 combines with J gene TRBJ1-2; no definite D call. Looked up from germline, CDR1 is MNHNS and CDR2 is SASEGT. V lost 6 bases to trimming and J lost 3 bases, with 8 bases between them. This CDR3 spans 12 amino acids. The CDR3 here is CASSRTDYGYTF. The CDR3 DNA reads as TGTGCCAGCAGCCGGACGGACTATGGCTACACCTTC.

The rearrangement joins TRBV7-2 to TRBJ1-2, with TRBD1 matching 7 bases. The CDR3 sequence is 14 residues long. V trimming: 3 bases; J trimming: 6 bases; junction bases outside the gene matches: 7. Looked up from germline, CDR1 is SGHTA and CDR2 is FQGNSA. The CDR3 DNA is TGTGCCAGCAGCTTCCCAAGGGGGCTGGATGGCTACACCTTC. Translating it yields CASSFPRGLDGYTF.

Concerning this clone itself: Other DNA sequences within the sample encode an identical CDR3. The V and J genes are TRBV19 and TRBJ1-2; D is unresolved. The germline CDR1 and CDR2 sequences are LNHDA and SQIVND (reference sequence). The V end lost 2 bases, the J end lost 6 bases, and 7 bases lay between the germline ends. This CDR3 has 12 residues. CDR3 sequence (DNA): TGTGCCAGTAGTATACCTGGGGATGGCTACACCTTC. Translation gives CASSIPGDGYTF.

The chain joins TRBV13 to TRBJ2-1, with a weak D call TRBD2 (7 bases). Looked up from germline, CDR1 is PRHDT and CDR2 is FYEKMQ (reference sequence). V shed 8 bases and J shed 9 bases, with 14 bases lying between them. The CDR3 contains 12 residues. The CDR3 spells CASGQGRAEQFF. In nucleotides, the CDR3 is TGTGCCAGCGGGCAGGGGAGGGCTGAGCAGTTCTTC.

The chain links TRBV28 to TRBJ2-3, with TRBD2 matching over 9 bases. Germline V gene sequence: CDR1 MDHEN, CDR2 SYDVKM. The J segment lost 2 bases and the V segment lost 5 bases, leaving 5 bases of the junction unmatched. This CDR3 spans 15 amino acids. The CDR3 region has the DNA TGTGCCAGCAGTCACCTAGCGGGATCCACAGATACGCAGTATTTT. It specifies CASSHLAGSTDTQYF.

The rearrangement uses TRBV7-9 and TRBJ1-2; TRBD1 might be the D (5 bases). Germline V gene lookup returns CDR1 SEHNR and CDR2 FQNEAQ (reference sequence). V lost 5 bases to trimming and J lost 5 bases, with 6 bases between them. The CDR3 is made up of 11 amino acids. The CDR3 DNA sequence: TGTGCCAGCAGCCAGGGATATGGCTACACCTTC. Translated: CASSQGYGYTF.

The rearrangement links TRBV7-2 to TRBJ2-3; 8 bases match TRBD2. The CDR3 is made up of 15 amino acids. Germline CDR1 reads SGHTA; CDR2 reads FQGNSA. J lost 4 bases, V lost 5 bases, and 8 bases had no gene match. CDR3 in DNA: TGTGCCAGCAGCCAAACGACTAGCGCGGCAGATACGCAGTATTTT. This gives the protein CASSQTTSAADTQYF.

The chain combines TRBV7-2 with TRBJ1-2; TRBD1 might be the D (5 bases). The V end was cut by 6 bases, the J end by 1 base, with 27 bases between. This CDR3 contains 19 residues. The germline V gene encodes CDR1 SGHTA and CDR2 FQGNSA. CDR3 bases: TGTGCCAGCAGACTTTACGCCAGTGTAGGAGGGGAAATTAACTATGGCTACACCTTC. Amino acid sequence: CASRLYASVGGEINYGYTF. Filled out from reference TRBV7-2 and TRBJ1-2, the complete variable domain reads GAGVSQSPSNKVTEKGKDVELRCDPISGHTALYWYRQSLGQGLEFLIYFQGNSAPDKSGLPSDRFSAERTGGSVSTLTIQRTQQEDSAVYLCASRLYASVGGEINYGYTFGSGTRLTVV.

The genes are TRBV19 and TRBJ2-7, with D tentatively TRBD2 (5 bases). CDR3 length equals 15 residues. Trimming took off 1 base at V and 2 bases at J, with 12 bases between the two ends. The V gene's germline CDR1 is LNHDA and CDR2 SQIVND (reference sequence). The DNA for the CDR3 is TGTGCCAGTAGTATAGGCCAGGACGGGACCTACGAGCAGTACTTC. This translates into CASSIGQDGTYEQYF.

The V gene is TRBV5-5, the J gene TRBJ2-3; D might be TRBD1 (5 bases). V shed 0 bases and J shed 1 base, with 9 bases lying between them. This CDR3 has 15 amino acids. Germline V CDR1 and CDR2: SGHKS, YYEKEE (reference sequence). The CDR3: CASSLEGRGTDTQYF. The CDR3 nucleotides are TGTGCCAGCAGCTTGGAGGGCAGGGGCACAGATACGCAGTATTTT.

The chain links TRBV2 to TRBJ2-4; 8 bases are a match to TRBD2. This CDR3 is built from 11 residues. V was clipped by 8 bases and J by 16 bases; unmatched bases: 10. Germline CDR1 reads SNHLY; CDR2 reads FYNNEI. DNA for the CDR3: TGTGCCAGCTACTTCCAGGGACTAGTATACTTC. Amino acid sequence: CASYFQGLVYF.

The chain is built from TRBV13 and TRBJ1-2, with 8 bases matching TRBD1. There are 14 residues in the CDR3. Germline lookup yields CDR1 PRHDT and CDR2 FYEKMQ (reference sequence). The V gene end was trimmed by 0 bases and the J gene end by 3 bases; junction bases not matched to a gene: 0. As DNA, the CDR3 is TGTGCCAGCAGCTTAGGCAGGGGGCACTATGGCTACACCTTC. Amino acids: CASSLGRGHYGYTF.

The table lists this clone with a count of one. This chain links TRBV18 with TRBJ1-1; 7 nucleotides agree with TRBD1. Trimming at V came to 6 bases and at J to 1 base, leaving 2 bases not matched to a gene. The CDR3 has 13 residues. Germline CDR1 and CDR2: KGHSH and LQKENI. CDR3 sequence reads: CASSGQENTEAFF. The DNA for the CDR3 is TGTGCCAGCTCCGGACAGGAGAACACTGAAGCTTTCTTT.

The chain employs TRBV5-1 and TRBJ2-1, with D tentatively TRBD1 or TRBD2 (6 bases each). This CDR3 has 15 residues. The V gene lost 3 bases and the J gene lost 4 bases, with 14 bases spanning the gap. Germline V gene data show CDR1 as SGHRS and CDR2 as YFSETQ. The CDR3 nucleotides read TGCGCCAGCAGCTGGGGGGCGGGCTCGTACAATGAGCAGTTCTTC. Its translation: CASSWGAGSYNEQFF.

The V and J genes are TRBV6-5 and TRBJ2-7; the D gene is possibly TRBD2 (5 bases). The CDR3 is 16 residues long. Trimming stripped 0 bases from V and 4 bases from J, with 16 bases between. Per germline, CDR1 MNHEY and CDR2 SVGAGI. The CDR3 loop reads CASSYSTLAEGYEQYF. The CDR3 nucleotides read TGTGCCAGCAGTTACTCTACTTTAGCCGAGGGTTACGAGCAGTACTTC.